This T cell receptor beta chain comes out of a study of T cells in localized non-small cell lung cancer. General study points: Uninvolved adjacent lung had more T cell clonality than any other tissue, topping tumor. There were a median roughly 59 of the top 100 tumor clones appearing in adjacent lung. A single tumor region was sequenced, leaving heterogeneity possible.

This CDR3 spans 16 amino acids. Looked up from germline, CDR1 is SGDLS and CDR2 is YYNGEE. The ends were cut back, 5 bases at V and 0 bases at J, with 15 bases in the middle. TCRdb's table, derived via immunoSEQ multiplex PCR, lists solely in-frame clones and lacks some. The sample consists of more than 1,200 clones, 20% to 25% of them appearing once. On this clone itself: Its antigen is as yet unknown.

The source is a man between 40 and 70 years old with stage III squamous cell lung carcinoma. This chain connects TRBV9 to TRBJ2-1; D call uncertain. Specimen: lung tumor tissue, collected before any cancer treatment. The CDR3 region has the DNA TGTGCCAGCAGTGCTTCAGTAGTTAGCTCCTACAATGAGCAGTTCTTC. Translation: CASSASVVSSYNEQFF.